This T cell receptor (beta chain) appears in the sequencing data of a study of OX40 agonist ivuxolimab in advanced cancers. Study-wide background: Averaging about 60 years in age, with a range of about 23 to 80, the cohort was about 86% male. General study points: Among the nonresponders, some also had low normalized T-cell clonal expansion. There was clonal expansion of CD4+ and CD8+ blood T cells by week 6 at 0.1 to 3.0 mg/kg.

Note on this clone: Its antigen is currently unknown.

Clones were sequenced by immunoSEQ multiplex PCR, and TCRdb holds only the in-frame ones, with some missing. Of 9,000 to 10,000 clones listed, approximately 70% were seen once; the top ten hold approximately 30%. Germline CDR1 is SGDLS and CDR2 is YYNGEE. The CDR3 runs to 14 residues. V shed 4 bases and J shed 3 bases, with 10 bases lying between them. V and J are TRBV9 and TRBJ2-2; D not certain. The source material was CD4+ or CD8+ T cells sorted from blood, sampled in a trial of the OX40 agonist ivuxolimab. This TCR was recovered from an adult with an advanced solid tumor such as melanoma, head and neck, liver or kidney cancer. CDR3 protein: CASSLRFDTGELFF. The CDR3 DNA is TGTGCCAGCAGCCTCCGGTTTGACACCGGGGAGCTGTTTTTT.